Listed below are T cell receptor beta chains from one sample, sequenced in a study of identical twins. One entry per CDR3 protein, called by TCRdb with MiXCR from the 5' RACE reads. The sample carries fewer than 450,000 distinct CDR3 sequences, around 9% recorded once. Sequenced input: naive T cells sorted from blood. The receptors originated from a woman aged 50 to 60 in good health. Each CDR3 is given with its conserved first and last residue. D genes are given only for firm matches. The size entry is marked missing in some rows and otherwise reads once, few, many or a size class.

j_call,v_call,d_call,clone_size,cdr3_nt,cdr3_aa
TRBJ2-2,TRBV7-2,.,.,TGTGCCAGCAGTAGGATGGGGGTTGCCGGGGAGCTGTTTTTT,CASSRMGVAGELFF
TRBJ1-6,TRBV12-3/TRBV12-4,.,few,TGTGCCAGCAGTTTAAGTGCGGATTCACCCCTCCACTTT,CASSLSADSPLHF
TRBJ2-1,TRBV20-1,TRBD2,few,TGCAGTGCCGGGACTAGCGGGAGCAACGAGCAGTTCTTC,CSAGTSGSNEQFF
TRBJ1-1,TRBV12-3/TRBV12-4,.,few,TGTGCCAGCAGTTTCCGGCGGACAGCGAACACTGAAGCTTTCTTT,CASSFRRTANTEAFF
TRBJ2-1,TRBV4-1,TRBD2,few,TGCGCCAGCAGCCAAGTATCAAGCGGGAGTGGAGATGAGCAGTTCTTC,CASSQVSSGSGDEQFF
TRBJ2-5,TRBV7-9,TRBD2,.,TGTGCCAGCACCGCAACTAGCGGAGAGACCCAGTACTTC,CASTATSGETQYF
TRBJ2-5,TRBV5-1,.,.,TGCGCCAGCAGCTTGGACGGGACTCGCCAAGAGACCCAGTACTTC,CASSLDGTRQETQYF
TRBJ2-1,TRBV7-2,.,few,TGTGCCAGCAGCCCTAGCGTGGGGGTGACGAATGAGCAGTTCTTC,CASSPSVGVTNEQFF
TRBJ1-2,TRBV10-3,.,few,TGTGCCATCAGTGATGCCGGGACTAACTATGGCTACACCTTC,CAISDAGTNYGYTF
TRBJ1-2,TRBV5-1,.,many,TGCGCCAGCAGCTTCGGAGGAGCTAACTATGGCTACACCTTC,CASSFGGANYGYTF
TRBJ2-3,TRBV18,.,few,TGTGCCAGCTCACCACTAGCGTGGTGGGGAGATACGCAGTATTTT,CASSPLAWWGDTQYF
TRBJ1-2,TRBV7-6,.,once,TGTGCCAGCAGCTCATCCCCGCTCTATGGCTACACCTTC,CASSSSPLYGYTF
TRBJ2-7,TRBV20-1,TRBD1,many,TGCAGTGCTTCCCGGACAGGGATTTCCTACGAGCAGTACTTC,CSASRTGISYEQYF
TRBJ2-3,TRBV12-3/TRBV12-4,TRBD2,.,TGTGCCAGCAGTTTATTCCGCGGGAGGGCTGGAGATACGCAGTATTTT,CASSLFRGRAGDTQYF
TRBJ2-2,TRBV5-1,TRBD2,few,TGCGCCAGCAGCTTGACGGGCGGGAGTATGATCGGGGAGCTGTTTTTT,CASSLTGGSMIGELFF
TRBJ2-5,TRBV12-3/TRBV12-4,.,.,TGTGCCAGCACAGAGAAAGAGACCCAGTACTTC,CASTEKETQYF
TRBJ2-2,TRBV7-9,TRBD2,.,TGTGCCAGCAGCTCCCTTAGCGGGAGCAACACCGGGGAGCTGTTTTTT,CASSSLSGSNTGELFF
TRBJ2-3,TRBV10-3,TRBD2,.,TGTGCCGCCACGGGGGCGGGAGGTGTGACAGATACGCAGTATTTT,CAATGAGGVTDTQYF
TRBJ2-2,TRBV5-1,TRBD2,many,TGCGCCAGCAGCTTGGCTAGCGGGAGAACCACCGGGGAGCTGTTTTTT,CASSLASGRTTGELFF
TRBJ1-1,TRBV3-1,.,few,TGTGCCAGCAGCCAACTTCCCCTGAACACTGAAGCTTTCTTT,CASSQLPLNTEAFF
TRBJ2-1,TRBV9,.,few,TGTGCCAGCAGCGTAGCTACCTACAATGAGCAGTTCTTC,CASSVATYNEQFF
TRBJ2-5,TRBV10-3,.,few,TGTGCCATCAGTGTGGGCGAAAAAGAGACCCAGTACTTC,CAISVGEKETQYF
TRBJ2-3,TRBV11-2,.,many,TGTGCCAGCAGCTTAGTGGTTAACACAGATACGCAGTATTTT,CASSLVVNTDTQYF
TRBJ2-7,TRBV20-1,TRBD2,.,TGCAGTGCTAGAGTGGTAGCGGGGTACGAGCAGTACTTC,CSARVVAGYEQYF
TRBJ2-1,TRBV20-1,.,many,TGCAGTGCTCCCCTCAGTAGTGAGCAGTTCTTC,CSAPLSSEQFF
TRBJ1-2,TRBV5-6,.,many,TGTGCCAGCAGCTTGGCGGGGAACTATGGCTACACCTTC,CASSLAGNYGYTF
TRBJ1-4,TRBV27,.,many,TGTGCCAGCATGGATAATGAAAAACTGTTTTTT,CASMDNEKLFF
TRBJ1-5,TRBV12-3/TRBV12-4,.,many,TGTGCCAGCAGGGGGGGGGGCCTCAGGGGCCAGCCCCAGCATTTT,CASRGGGLRGQPQHF
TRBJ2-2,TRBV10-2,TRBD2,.,TGCGCCAGCAGTGTACTAGCGGGGAACCTCAACACCGGGGAGCTGTTTTTT,CASSVLAGNLNTGELFF
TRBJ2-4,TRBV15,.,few,TGTGCCACCAGCAGAGATCCCAGCCCCAACGACATTCAGTACTTC,CATSRDPSPNDIQYF
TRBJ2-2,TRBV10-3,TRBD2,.,TGTGCCACCGGACTAGCGGGAGGGCCAGGGAACACCGGGGAGCTGTTTTTT,CATGLAGGPGNTGELFF
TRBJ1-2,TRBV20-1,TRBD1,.,TGCAGTGCCAAGGGACCTGAGACAGGGAGAGCTAACTATGGCTACACCTTC,CSAKGPETGRANYGYTF
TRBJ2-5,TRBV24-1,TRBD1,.,TGTGCCACCAGTGATTTTCACAGGGGTAAAGGAGAGACCCAGTACTTC,CATSDFHRGKGETQYF
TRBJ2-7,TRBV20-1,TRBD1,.,TGCAGTGCCGTAAGGGACAGAGGCTACGAGCAGTACTTC,CSAVRDRGYEQYF
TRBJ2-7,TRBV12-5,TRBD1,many,TGTGCTAGTGGTTTAGGGACAGGGTCCTACGAGCAGTACTTC,CASGLGTGSYEQYF
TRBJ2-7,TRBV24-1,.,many,TGTGCCACCGCAGGGAGCTCCTACGAGCAGTACTTC,CATAGSSYEQYF
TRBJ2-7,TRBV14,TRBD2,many,TGTGCCAGCAGCCCGGGGACTAGGTCCAACGACGAGCAGTACTTC,CASSPGTRSNDEQYF
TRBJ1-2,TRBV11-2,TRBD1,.,TGTGCCAGCAGCTTAACCCCCTTGGACAGGGGCTATGGCTACACCTTC,CASSLTPLDRGYGYTF
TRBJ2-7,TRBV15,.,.,TGTGCCACCAGCAGCCCCGGGACTGACACCTACGAGCAGTACTTC,CATSSPGTDTYEQYF
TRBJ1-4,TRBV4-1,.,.,TGCGCCGGCAGCCAAGTCTTCCTTGAAAAACTGTTTTTT,CAGSQVFLEKLFF
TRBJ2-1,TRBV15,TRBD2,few,TGTGCCACCAGCCTGTCTAGCGGGAGTGACGAGCAGTTCTTC,CATSLSSGSDEQFF
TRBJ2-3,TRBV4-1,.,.,TGCGCCAGCAGCCAGCCGGCGCGGTCTAGCACAGATACGCAGTATTTT,CASSQPARSSTDTQYF
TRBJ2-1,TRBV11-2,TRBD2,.,TGTGCCAGCAGCTTACGGGTACTAGCGGACCTTGGTGAGCAGTTCTTC,CASSLRVLADLGEQFF